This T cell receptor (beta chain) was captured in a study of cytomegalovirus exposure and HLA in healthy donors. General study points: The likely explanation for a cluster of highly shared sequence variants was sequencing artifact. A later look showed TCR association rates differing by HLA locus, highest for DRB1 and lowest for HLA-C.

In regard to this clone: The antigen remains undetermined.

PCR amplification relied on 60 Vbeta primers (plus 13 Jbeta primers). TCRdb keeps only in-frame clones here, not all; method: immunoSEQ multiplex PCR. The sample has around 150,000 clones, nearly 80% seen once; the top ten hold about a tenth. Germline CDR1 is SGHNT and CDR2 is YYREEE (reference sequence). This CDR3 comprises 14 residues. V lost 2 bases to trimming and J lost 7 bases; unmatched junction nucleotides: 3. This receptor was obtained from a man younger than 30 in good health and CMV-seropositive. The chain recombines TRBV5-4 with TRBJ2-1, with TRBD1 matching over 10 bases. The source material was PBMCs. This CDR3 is CASSFPDRGNEQFF. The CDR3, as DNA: TGTGCCAGCAGCTTCCCGGACAGGGGGAATGAGCAGTTCTTC.